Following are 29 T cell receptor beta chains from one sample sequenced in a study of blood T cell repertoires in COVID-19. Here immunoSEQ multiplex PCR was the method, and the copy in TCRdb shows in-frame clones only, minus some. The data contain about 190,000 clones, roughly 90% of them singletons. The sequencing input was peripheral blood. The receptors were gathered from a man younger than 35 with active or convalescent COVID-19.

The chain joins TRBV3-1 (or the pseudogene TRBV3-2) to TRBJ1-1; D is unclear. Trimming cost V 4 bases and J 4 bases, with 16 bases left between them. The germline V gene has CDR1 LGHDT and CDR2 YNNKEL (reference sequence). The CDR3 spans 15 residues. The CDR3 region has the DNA TGTGCCAGCAGCCCCCCCGCCGGGTTCGTCACTGAAGCTTTCTTT. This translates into CASSPPAGFVTEAFF.

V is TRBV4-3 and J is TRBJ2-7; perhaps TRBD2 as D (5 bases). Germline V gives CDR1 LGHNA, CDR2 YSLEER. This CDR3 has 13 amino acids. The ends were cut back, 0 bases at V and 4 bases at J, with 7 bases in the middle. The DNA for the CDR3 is TGCGCCAGCAGCCAAGATCGGGGTTACGAGCAGTACTTC. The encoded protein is CASSQDRGYEQYF.

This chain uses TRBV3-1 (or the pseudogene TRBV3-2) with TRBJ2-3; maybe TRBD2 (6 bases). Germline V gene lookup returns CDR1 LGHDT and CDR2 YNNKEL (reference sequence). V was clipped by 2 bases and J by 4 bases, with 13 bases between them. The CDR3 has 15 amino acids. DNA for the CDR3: TGTGCCAGCAGCCAAACTACAGCGGGTGCAGATACGCAGTATTTT. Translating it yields CASSQTTAGADTQYF.

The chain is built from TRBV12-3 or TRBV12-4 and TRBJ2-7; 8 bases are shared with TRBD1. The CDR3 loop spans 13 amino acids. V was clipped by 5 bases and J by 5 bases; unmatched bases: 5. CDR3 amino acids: CASSPPQGDEQYF. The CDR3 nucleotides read TGTGCCAGCAGTCCCCCACAGGGGGACGAGCAGTACTTC.

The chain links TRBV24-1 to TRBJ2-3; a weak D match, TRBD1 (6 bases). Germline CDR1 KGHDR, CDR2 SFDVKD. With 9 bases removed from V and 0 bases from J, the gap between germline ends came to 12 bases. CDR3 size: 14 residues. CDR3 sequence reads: CATAGTYSTDTQYF. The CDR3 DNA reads TGTGCCACCGCCGGGACATACAGCACAGATACGCAGTATTTT.

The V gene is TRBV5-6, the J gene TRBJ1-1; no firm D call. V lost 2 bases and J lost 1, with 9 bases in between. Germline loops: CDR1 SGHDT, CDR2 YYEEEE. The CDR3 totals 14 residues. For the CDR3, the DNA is TGTGCCAGCAGCTTTGTTTCCCAGAACACTGAAGCTTTCTTT. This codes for CASSFVSQNTEAFF.

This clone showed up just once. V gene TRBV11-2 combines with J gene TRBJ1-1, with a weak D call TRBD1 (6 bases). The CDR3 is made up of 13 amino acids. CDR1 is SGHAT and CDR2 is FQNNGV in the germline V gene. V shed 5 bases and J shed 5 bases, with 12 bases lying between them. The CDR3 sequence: CASSENRVTEAFF. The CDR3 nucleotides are TGTGCCAGCAGCGAAAACAGGGTTACTGAAGCTTTCTTT. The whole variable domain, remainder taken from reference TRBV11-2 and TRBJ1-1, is EAGVAQSPRYKIIEKRQSVAFWCNPISGHATLYWYQQILGQGPKLLIQFQNNGVVDDSQLPKDRFSAERLKGVDSTLKIQPAKLEDSAVYLCASSENRVTEAFFGQGTRLTVV.

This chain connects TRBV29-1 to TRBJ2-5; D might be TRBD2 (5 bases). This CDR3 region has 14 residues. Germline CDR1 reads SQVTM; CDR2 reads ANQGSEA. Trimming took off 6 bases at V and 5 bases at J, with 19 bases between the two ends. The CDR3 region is CSVASTTGVETQYF. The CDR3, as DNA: TGCAGCGTCGCCTCGACTACCGGGGTGGAGACCCAGTACTTC.

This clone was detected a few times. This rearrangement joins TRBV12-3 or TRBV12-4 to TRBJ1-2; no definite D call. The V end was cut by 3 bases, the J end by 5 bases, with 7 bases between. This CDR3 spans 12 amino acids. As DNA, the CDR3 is TGTGCCAGCAGTTTCGCGTTGTATGGCTACACCTTC. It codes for CASSFALYGYTF.

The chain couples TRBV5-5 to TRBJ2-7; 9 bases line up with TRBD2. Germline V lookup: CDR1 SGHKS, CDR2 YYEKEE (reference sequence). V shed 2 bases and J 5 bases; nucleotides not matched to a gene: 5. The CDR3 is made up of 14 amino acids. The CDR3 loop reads CASSFLAGAHEQYF. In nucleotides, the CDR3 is TGTGCCAGCAGCTTTTTAGCGGGGGCACACGAGCAGTACTTC. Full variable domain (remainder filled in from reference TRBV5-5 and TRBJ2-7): DAGVTQSPTHLIKTRGQQVTLRCSPISGHKSVSWYQQVLGQGPQFIFQYYEKEERGRGNFPDRFSARQFPNYSSELNVNALLLGDSALYLCASSFLAGAHEQYFGPGTRLTVT.

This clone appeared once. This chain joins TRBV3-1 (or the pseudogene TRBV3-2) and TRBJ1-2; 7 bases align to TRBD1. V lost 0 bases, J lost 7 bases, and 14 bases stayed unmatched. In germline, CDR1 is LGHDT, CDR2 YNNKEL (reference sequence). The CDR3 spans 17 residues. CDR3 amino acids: CASSQDRGGQMVSGYTF. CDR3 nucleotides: TGTGCCAGCAGCCAAGATCGGGGGGGACAGATGGTTTCTGGCTACACCTTC.

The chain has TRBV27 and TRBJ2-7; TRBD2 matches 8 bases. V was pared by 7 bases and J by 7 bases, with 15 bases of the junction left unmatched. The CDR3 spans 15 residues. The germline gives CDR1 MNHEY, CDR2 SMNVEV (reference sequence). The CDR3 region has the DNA TGTGCCAGCAACCTCGGGGGGGCGCGGTTGTTTGAGCAGTACTTC. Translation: CASNLGGARLFEQYF.

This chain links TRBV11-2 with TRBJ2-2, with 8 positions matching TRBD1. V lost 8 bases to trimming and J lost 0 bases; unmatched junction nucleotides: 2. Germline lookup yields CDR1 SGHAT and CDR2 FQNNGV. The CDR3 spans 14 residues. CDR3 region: CASQQGANTGELFF. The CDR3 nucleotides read TGTGCCAGCCAACAGGGGGCGAACACCGGGGAGCTGTTTTTT.

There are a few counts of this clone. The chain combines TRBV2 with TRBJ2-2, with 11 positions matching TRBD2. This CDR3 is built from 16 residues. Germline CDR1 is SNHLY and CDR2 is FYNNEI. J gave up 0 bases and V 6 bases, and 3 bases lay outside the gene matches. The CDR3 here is CASRRLAGSNTGELFF. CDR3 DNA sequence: TGTGCCAGCAGAAGACTAGCGGGGTCGAACACCGGGGAGCTGTTTTTT.

The CDR3 here is CASSISLAGGLEQYF. CDR3 coding DNA: TGTGCCAGTAGTATCTCCCTAGCGGGAGGTCTCGAGCAGTACTTC. The chain links TRBV19 to TRBJ2-7; 11 nucleotides match TRBD2. The trim removed 3 bases at V and 6 bases at J, leaving 7 bases unmatched. The CDR3 has 15 amino acids. From germline, CDR1 is LNHDA and CDR2 SQIVND (reference sequence).

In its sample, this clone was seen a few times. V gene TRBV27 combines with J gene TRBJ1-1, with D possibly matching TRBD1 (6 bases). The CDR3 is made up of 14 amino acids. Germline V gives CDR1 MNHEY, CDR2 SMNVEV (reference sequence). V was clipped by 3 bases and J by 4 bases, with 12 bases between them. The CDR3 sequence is CASSFWGGGTEAFF. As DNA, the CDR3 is TGTGCCAGCAGTTTCTGGGGAGGGGGCACTGAAGCTTTCTTT.

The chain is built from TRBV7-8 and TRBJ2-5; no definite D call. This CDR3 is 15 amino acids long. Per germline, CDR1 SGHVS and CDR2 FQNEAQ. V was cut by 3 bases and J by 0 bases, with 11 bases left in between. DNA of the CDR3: TGTGCCAGCAGCTTTGCGCCCTGGTACCAAGAGACCCAGTACTTC. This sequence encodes CASSFAPWYQETQYF.

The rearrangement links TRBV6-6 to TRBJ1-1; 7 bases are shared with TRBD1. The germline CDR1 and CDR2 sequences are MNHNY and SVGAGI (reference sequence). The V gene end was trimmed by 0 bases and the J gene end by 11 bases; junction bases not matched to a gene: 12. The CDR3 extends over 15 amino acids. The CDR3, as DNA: TGTGCCAGCAGTTACTCGGAGGGGGCAGCCGCGGGGGCTTTCTTT. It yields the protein CASSYSEGAAAGAFF.

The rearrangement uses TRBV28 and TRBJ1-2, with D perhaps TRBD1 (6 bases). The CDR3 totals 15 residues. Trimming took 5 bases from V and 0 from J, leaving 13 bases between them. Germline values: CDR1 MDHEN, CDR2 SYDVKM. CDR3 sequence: CASSLLTGSNYGYTF. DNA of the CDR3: TGTGCCAGCAGTCTACTAACAGGGTCTAACTATGGCTACACCTTC.

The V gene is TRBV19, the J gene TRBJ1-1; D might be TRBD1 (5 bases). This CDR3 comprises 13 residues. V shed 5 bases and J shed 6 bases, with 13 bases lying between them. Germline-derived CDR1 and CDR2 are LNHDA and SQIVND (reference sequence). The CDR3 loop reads CASSVTGSAEAFF. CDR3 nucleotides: TGTGCCAGTAGTGTCACAGGTTCGGCTGAAGCTTTCTTT.

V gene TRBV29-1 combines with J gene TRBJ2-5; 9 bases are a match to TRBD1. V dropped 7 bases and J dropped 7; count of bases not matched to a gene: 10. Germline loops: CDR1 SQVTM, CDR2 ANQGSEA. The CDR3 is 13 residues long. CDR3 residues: CSELTGGSGTQYF. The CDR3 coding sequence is TGCAGCGAATTAACAGGGGGCTCTGGGACCCAGTACTTC.

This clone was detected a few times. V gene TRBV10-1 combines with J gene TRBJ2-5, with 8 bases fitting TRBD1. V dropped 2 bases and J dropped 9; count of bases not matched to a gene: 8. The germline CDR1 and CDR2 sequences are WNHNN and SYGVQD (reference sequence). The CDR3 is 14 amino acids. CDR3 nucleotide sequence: TGCGCCAGCAGTGAGGGGCCGGGCAGGGGGCCCCAGTACTTC. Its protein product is CASSEGPGRGPQYF.

CDR3 bases: TGCGCCAGCAGCCAAGTCGTTGTAGCGGGGGTTACCGGGGAGCTGTTTTTT. Protein sequence: CASSQVVVAGVTGELFF. V usage is TRBV4-1 and J usage is TRBJ2-2; 9 positions match TRBD2. Germline-derived CDR1 and CDR2 are MGHRA and YSYEKL. The CDR3 length is 17 residues. V shed 1 base and J 5 bases; nucleotides not matched to a gene: 8.

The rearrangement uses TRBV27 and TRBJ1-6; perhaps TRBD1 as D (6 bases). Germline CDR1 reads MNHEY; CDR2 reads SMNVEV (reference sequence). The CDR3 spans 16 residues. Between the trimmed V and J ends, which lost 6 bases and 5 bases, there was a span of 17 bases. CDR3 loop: CASRETGVSDNSPLHF. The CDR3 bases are TGTGCCAGCAGGGAGACAGGAGTCAGTGATAATTCACCCCTCCACTTT.

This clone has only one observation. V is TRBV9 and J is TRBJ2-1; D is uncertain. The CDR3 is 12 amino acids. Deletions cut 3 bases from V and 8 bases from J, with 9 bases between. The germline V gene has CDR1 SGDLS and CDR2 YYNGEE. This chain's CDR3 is CASSDRSDEQFF. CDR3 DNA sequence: TGTGCCAGCAGCGACCGGAGCGATGAGCAGTTCTTC. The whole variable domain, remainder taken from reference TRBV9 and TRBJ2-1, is DSGVTQTPKHLITATGQRVTLRCSPRSGDLSVYWYQQSLDQGLQFLIQYYNGEERAKGNILERFSAQQFPDLHSELNLSSLELGDSALYFCASSDRSDEQFFGPGTRLTVL.

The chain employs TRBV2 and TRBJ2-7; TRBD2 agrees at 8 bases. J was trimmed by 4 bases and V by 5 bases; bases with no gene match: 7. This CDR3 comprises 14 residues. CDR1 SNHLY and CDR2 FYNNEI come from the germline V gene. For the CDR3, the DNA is TGTGCCAGCAGTCGTTCGGGGGGGAGTTACGAGCAGTACTTC. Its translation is CASSRSGGSYEQYF.

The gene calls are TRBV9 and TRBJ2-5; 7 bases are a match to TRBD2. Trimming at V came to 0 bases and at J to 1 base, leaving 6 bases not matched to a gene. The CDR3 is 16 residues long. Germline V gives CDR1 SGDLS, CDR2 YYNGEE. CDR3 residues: CASSVALAEGQETQYF. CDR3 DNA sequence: TGTGCCAGCAGCGTAGCTCTAGCGGAGGGCCAAGAGACCCAGTACTTC. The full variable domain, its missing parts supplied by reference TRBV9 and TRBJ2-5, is DSGVTQTPKHLITATGQRVTLRCSPRSGDLSVYWYQQSLDQGLQFLIQYYNGEERAKGNILERFSAQQFPDLHSELNLSSLELGDSALYFCASSVALAEGQETQYFGPGTRLLVL.

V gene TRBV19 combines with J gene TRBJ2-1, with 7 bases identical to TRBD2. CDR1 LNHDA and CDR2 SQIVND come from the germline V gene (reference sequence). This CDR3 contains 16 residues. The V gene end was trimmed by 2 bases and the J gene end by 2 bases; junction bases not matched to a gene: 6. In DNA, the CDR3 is TGTGCCAGTAGTATAAAAGGACTAGGAGCCTACAATGAGCAGTTCTTC. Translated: CASSIKGLGAYNEQFF. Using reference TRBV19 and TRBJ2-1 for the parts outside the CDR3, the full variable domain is DGGITQSPKYLFRKEGQNVTLSCEQNLNHDAMYWYRQDPGQGLRLIYYSQIVNDFQKGDIAEGYSVSREKKESFPLTVTSAQKNPTAFYLCASSIKGLGAYNEQFFGPGTRLTVL.

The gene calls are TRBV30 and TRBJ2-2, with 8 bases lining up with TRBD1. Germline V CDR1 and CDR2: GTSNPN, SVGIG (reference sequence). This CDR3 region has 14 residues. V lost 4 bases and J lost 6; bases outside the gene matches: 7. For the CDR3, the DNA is TGTGCCTGGAATCAGGGGGCAGGGGCCGGGGAGCTGTTTTTT. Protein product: CAWNQGAGAGELFF.